This T cell receptor beta chain was identified in a study of CD8 T cells in Susac syndrome. With random hexamers, reverse transcription was performed on about 0.5 to 1 ug of RNA. TCRdb reanalysed the immunoSEQ multiplex PCR reads using MiXCR and keeps one entry per CDR3 protein. Of 150,000 to 200,000 distinct CDR3 sequences listed, approximately 93% were seen once; the top ten hold approximately 0.098%. Concerning this clonotype: Its specificity is unknown.

Study outcomes and limitations: The authors acknowledged that the study's TCR sequencing and HLA analysis involved relatively few individuals.

V gave up 0 bases and J gave up 6 bases, with 14 bases separating them. Germline CDR1 and CDR2: SGHRS and YFSETQ. CDR3 length: 15 amino acids. This receptor was identified in a human donor in good health. The rearrangement uses TRBV5-1 and TRBJ2-3, with D perhaps matching TRBD1 or TRBD2 (5 bases each). Sequencing was carried out using CD4+ T cells from PBMCs. The CDR3 sequence is CASSLAGSEGDTQYF. The CDR3, as DNA: TGCGCCAGCAGCTTGGCAGGGTCCGAGGGGGATACGCAGTATTTT.